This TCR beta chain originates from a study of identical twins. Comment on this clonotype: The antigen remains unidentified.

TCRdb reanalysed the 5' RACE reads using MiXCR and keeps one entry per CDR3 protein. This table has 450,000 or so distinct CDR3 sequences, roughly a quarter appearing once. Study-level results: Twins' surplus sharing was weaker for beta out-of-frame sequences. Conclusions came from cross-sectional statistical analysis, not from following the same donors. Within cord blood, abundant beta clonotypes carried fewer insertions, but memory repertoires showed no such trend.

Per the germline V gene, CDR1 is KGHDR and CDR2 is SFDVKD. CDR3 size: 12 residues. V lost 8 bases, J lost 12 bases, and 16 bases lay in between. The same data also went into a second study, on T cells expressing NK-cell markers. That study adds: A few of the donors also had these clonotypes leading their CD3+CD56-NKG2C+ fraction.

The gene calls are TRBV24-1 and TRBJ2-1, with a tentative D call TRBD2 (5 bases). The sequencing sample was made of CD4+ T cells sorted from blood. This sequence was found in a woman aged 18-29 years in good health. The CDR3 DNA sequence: TGTGCCACCATGGGCGATATAGGAGGGCAGTTCTTC. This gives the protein CATMGDIGGQFF.